The entry that follows covers one TCR beta chain sequence. As yet, its antigen is unknown. This specimen belongs to a study of blood T cells in healthy people across ages. Study in general: Per every two T cells, about one barcoded beta molecule was captured by template switching.

Regarding the study as a whole: Naive T cell percentage showed a strong correlation with the diversity of TCR beta. Aged donors had fewer naive CD4+ cells and lower diversity than long-lived donors.

Together with a sample-barcoded 5' primer, a J-beta primer mix was included in a second PCR lasting 7 to 11 cycles. TCRdb re-derived calls from the 5' RACE reads in MiXCR, one entry per CDR3 protein. The sample consists of hundreds of thousands of distinct CDR3 sequences, around two fifths of them appearing once. Trimming took off 5 bases at V and 2 bases at J, with 10 bases between the two ends. The CDR3 consists of 13 residues. Per the germline V gene, CDR1 is MNHEY and CDR2 is SVGEGT. Researchers report isolating at least 6.5 million PBMCs per sample. This TCR was sampled from a man in his sixties in good health. Sequenced material: blood. This chain links TRBV6-2 or TRBV6-3 with TRBJ2-7; D gene ambiguous. In DNA form, the CDR3 reads TGTGCCAGCAGTGTCAGTGAGACCTACGAGCAGTACTTC. Protein product: CASSVSETYEQYF.